This T cell receptor beta chain originates from a study of cytomegalovirus exposure and HLA in healthy donors. The CDR3 has 14 amino acids. Germline lookup yields CDR1 SGHTA and CDR2 FQGTGA. V was pared by 1 base and J by 5 bases, with 9 bases between. Researchers ran the PCR with 60 Vbeta and 13 Jbeta primers. Produced via immunoSEQ multiplex PCR; TCRdb's table is partial and in-frame only. The table records some 130,000 clones, about four fifths of them present only once. This TCR was recovered from a woman between 40 and 55 years old in good health and CMV-seronegative. Sequencing was carried out using PBMCs. The V and J genes are TRBV7-3 and TRBJ2-1; D possibly corresponds to TRBD1 (6 bases). The CDR3 region is CASSLRGLHNEQFF. Written as DNA, the CDR3 is TGTGCCAGCAGCTTAAGGGGGCTCCACAATGAGCAGTTCTTC.